The 16 T cell receptor beta chains listed next were all sequenced from one sample in a study of T-cell memory formation after mild COVID-19. TCRdb used MiXCR to reprocess the 5' RACE reads, holding one entry per CDR3 protein. The sample lists just under 550,000 distinct CDR3 sequences; roughly 20% were seen once. Sequencing was performed on PBMCs or a T cell subset sorted from them (not recorded which). These receptors came from an adult woman who had mild COVID-19 (a few samples of this study predate the infection). Cell type and time point are not known.

This clonotype was detected ten times or more. The chain has TRBV5-5 and TRBJ2-7, with D perhaps matching TRBD1 (6 bases). The CDR3 loop spans 15 amino acids. V lost 2 bases and J 5 bases, leaving 17 bases between the germline ends. Per germline, CDR1 SGHKS and CDR2 YYEKEE (reference sequence). The CDR3 DNA sequence: TGTGCCAGCAGCTTTTGGGGGCCCGAGAGGGACGAGCAGTACTTC. It translates to CASSFWGPERDEQYF.

This clonotype was counted a few times. The rearrangement uses TRBV7-2 and TRBJ1-5, with unresolved D. There are 15 residues in the CDR3. Trimming took off 3 bases at V and 2 bases at J, with 11 bases between the two ends. In germline, CDR1 is SGHTA, CDR2 FQGNSA. DNA of the CDR3: TGTGCCAGCAGCTTCGGGTTGGTAGGCAATCAGCCCCAGCATTTT. Its translation is CASSFGLVGNQPQHF.

The CDR3 reads CASSSYAGGKQFF. The CDR3 DNA reads as TGTGCCAGCAGCTCTTACGCGGGGGGGAAGCAGTTCTTC. This sequence joins TRBV5-6 and TRBJ2-1, with 9 nucleotides matching TRBD2. The CDR3 has 13 residues. J lost 11 bases, V lost 3 bases, and 6 bases had no gene match. CDR1 is SGHDT and CDR2 is YYEEEE in the germline V gene. Combining the CDR3 with reference TRBV5-6 and TRBJ2-1 gives the whole variable domain DAGVTQSPTHLIKTRGQQVTLRCSPKSGHDTVSWYQQALGQGPQFIFQYYEEEERQRGNFPDRFSGHQFPNYSSELNVNALLLGDSALYLCASSSYAGGKQFFGPGTRLTVL.

The table lists this clonotype with a few counts. This rearrangement joins TRBV25-1 to TRBJ2-7; no reliable D call. CDR3 size: 13 residues. Deletions cut 8 bases from V and 1 base from J, with 12 bases between. CDR1 is MGHDK, CDR2 SYGVNS, per germline. CDR3 protein: CASSGWVSYEQYF. The DNA of the CDR3 is TGTGCCAGCTCGGGTTGGGTGTCCTACGAGCAGTACTTC.

This clonotype was detected a few times. The chain couples TRBV4-3 to TRBJ2-1, with D perhaps TRBD1 or TRBD2 (5 bases each). The CDR3 is 18 amino acids. V was clipped by 0 bases and J by 3 bases, with 18 bases between them. Germline lookup yields CDR1 LGHNA and CDR2 YSLEER. The CDR3 spells CASSQDLLRGAVYNEQFF. As DNA, the CDR3 is TGCGCCAGCAGCCAAGATCTCTTGAGGGGAGCGGTCTACAATGAGCAGTTCTTC.

This clonotype has more than one count but fewer than ten. The chain has TRBV12-3 or TRBV12-4 and TRBJ2-7; D call uncertain. The CDR3 has 17 amino acids. V was pared by 5 bases and J by 2 bases, with 22 bases between. DNA of the CDR3: TGTGCCAGCAGTCCCATTCTCGACACTTCGCTACCCTACGAGCAGTACTTC. It encodes CASSPILDTSLPYEQYF.

V gene TRBV29-1 combines with J gene TRBJ2-1, with TRBD1 as a possible D gene (6 bases). The CDR3 spans 15 residues. V was pared by 0 bases and J by 1 base, with 10 bases between. Germline assignment: CDR1 SQVTM and CDR2 ANQGSEA. CDR3: CSVEDAGVSYNEQFF. The CDR3 nucleotides are TGCAGCGTTGAAGATGCAGGGGTTTCCTACAATGAGCAGTTCTTC.

The rearrangement uses TRBV3-1 and TRBJ2-1; tentatively, D is TRBD2 (6 bases). V gave up 1 base and J gave up 6 bases, with 10 bases separating them. CDR1 is LGHDT, CDR2 YNNKEL, per germline (reference sequence). CDR3 length equals 14 residues. Written as DNA, the CDR3 is TGTGCCAGCAGCCAAGGGGGACTTTCCAATGAGCAGTTCTTC. Its translation: CASSQGGLSNEQFF.

This chain connects TRBV7-9 to TRBJ2-1; D may be TRBD1 or TRBD2 (6 bases each). The germline V and J ends were trimmed by 5 bases and 9 bases, with 14 bases remaining between them. Germline lookup yields CDR1 SEHNR and CDR2 FQNEAQ (reference sequence). The CDR3 totals 13 residues. The CDR3 DNA reads as TGTGCCAGCAGCCCAAGCCGGGGGCGTGAGCAGTTCTTC. Amino acid sequence: CASSPSRGREQFF.

In its sample, this clonotype was seen many times. The V call is TRBV7-3, the J call TRBJ2-1; D call uncertain. This CDR3 is 13 amino acids long. CDR1 and CDR2 (germline): SGHTA, FQGTGA. V was cut by 5 bases and J by 7 bases, with 12 bases left in between. CDR3 sequence: CASSPYSGNEQFF. CDR3 nucleotide sequence: TGTGCCAGCAGCCCATACTCTGGTAATGAGCAGTTCTTC.

This clonotype showed up just a few times. The rearrangement uses TRBV19 and TRBJ1-5; possibly TRBD1 for D (5 bases). Trimming left V 5 bases short and J 0 bases short, with 14 bases between. Germline V lookup: CDR1 LNHDA, CDR2 SQIVND (reference sequence). The CDR3 runs to 16 residues. CDR3 sequence reads: CASSAAGWDSNQPQHF. DNA for the CDR3: TGTGCCAGTAGTGCGGCAGGGTGGGATAGCAATCAGCCCCAGCATTTT.

This clonotype was found a few times. The CDR3 loop reads CASSSALGPNQNIQYF. CDR3 bases: TGCGCCAGCAGCTCCGCATTAGGGCCGAACCAAAACATTCAGTACTTC. This chain links TRBV5-1 with TRBJ2-4; no clear D. The CDR3 totals 16 residues. Germline lookup yields CDR1 SGHRS and CDR2 YFSETQ. V gave up 3 bases and J gave up 5 bases, with 18 bases separating them.

V usage is TRBV2 and J usage is TRBJ2-2; D unresolved. V was cut by 2 bases and J by 4 bases, with 8 bases left in between. Germline-derived CDR1 and CDR2 are SNHLY and FYNNEI. The CDR3 has 14 residues. The CDR3 DNA follows: TGTGCCAGCAGTGAATGGTGGAGCACCGGGGAGCTGTTTTTT. It translates to CASSEWWSTGELFF.

The chain carries TRBV6-5 and TRBJ2-5; D remains ambiguous. Germline values: CDR1 MNHEY, CDR2 SVGAGI. V dropped 5 bases and J dropped 6 bases, with 10 bases sitting between them. The CDR3 covers 12 residues. In nucleotides, the CDR3 is TGTGCCAGCAGTCCCGACCGGCAGACCCAGTACTTC. Translation: CASSPDRQTQYF.

The V call is TRBV7-3, the J call TRBJ1-2; no firm D call. Germline loops: CDR1 SGHTA, CDR2 FQGTGA. CDR3 length equals 14 residues. The ends were cut back, 6 bases at V and 0 bases at J, with 11 bases in the middle. The CDR3 sequence: CASRSRLPNYGYTF. CDR3 bases: TGTGCCAGCAGGTCTCGACTACCTAACTATGGCTACACCTTC.

This clonotype was counted a few times. The J gene is TRBJ2-7, the V gene TRBV2; 7 nucleotides match TRBD1. CDR1 and CDR2 from the germline V gene are SNHLY and FYNNEI. V shed 7 bases, J shed 0 bases, and the junction held 9 bases outside the gene matches. This CDR3 spans 15 amino acids. The CDR3 is CASKSGTVPSYEQYF. The CDR3 region has the DNA TGTGCCAGCAAATCCGGGACAGTCCCCTCCTACGAGCAGTACTTC. The full variable domain, rest sourced from reference TRBV2 and TRBJ2-7, is EPEVTQTPSHQVTQMGQEVILRCVPISNHLYFYWYRQILGQKVEFLVSFYNNEISEKSEIFDDQFSVERPDGSNFTLKIRSTKLEDSAMYFCASKSGTVPSYEQYFGPGTRLTVT.